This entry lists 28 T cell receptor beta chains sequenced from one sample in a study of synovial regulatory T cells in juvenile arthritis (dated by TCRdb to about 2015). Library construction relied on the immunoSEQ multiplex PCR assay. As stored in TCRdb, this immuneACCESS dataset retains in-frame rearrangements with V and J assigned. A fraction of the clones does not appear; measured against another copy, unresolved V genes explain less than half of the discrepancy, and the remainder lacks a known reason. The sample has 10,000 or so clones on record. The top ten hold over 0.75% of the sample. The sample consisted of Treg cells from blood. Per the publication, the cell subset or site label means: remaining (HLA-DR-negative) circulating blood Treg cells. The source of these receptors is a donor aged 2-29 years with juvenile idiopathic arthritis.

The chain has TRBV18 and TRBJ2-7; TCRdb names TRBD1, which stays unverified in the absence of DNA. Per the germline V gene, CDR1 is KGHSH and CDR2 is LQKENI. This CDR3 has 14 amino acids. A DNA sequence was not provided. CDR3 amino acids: CASSPSVPWHEQYF.

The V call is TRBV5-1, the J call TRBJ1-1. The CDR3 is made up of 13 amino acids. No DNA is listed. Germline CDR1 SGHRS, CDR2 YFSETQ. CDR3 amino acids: CASSPGPITEAFF.

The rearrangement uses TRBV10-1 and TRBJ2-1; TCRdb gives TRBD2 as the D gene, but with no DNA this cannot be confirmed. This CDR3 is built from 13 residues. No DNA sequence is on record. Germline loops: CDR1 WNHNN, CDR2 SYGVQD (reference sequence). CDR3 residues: CASSEWRRNEQFF.

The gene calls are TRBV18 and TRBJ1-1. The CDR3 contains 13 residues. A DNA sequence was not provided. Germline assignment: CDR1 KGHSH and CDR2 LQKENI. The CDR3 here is CASSLSGDTEAFF. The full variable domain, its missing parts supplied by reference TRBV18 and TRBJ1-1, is NAGVMQNPRHLVRRRGQEARLRCSPMKGHSHVYWYRQLPEEGLKFMVYLQKENIIDESGMPKERFSAEFPKEGPSILRIQQVVRGDSAAYFCASSLSGDTEAFFGQGTRLTVV.

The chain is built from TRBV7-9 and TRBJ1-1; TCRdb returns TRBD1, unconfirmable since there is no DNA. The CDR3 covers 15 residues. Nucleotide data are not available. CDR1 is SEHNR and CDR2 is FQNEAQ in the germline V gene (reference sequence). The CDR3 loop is CASSPWGRGSTEAFF. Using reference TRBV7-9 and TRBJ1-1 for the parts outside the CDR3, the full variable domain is DTGVSQNPRHKITKRGQNVTFRCDPISEHNRLYWYRQTLGQGPEFLTYFQNEAQLEKSRLLSDRFSAERPKGSFSTLEIQRTEQGDSAMYLCASSPWGRGSTEAFFGQGTRLTVV.

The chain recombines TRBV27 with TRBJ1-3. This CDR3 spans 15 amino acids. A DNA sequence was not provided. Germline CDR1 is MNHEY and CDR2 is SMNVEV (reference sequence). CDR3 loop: CASSLEGSSGNTIYF.

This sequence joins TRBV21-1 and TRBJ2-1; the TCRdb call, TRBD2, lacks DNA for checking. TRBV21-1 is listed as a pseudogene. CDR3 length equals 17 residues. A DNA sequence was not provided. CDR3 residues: CASSKTLAGLSFGEQFF.

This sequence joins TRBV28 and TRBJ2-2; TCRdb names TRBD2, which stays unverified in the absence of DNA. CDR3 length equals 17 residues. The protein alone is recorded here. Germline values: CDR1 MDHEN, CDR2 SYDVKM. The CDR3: CASSYWTTIANTGELFF.

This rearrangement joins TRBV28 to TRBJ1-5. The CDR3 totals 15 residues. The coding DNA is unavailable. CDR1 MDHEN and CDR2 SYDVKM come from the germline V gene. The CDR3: CASSSPAGAVQPQHF.

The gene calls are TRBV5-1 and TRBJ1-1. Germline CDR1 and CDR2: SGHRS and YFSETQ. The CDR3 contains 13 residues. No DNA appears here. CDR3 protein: CASSRAISSEAFF.

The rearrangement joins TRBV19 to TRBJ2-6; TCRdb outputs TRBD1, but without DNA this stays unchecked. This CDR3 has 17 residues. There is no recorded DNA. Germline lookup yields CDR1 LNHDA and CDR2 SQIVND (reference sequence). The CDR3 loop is CASSIRGRASGANVLTF.

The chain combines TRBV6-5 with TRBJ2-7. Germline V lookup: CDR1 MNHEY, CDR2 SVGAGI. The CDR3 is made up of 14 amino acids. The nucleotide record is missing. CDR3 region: CASSYSLMTYEQYF.

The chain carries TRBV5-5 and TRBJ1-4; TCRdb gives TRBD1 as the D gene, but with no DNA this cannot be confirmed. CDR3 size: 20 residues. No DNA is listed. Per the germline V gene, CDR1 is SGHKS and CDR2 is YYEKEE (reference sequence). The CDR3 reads CASSRGGTGGLLRPGEKLFF. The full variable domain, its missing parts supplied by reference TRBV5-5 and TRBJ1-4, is DAGVTQSPTHLIKTRGQQVTLRCSPISGHKSVSWYQQVLGQGPQFIFQYYEKEERGRGNFPDRFSARQFPNYSSELNVNALLLGDSALYLCASSRGGTGGLLRPGEKLFFGSGTQLSVL.

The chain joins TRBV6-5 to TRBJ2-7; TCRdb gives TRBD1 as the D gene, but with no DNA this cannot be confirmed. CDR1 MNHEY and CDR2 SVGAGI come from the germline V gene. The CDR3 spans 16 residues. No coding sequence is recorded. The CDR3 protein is CASSYSAGSISYEQYF.

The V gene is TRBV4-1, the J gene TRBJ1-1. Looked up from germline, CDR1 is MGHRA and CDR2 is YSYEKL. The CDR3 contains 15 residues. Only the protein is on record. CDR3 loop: CASSPGRGWDTEAFF.

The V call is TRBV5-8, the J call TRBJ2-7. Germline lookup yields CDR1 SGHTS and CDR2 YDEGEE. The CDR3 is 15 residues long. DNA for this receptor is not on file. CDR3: CASSLPGTFSDEQYF.

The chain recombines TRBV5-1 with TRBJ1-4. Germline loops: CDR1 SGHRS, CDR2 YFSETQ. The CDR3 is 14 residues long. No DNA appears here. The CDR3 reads CASSLERANEKLFF.

CDR3 amino acids: CASSQDLVGQGTDTQYF. The chain combines TRBV4-1 with TRBJ2-3; the D call of TRBD1 rests on TCRdb alone, since no DNA is present to check it. Germline CDR1 reads MGHRA; CDR2 reads YSYEKL. The CDR3 is 17 amino acids. DNA was not recorded.

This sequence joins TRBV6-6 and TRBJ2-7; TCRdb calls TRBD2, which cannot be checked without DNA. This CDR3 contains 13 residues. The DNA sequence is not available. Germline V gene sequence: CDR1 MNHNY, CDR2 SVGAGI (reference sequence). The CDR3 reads CASERGISYEQYF.

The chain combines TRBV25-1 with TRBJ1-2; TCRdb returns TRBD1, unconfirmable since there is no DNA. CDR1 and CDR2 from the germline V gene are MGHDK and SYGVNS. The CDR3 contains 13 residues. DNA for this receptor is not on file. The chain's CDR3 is CASSDAREYGYTF.

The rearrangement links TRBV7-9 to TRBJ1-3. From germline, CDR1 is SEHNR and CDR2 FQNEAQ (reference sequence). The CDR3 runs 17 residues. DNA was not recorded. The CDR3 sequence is CASISTAPTFSGNTIYF.

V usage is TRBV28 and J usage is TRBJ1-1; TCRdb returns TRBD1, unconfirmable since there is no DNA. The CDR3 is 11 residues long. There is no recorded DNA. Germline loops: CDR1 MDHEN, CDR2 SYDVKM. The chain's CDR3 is CASKETGAAFF. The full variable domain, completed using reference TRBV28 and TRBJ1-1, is DVKVTQSSRYLVKRTGEKVFLECVQDMDHENMFWYRQDPGLGLRLIYFSYDVKMKEKGDIPEGYSVSREKKERFSLILESASTNQTSMYLCASKETGAAFFGQGTRLTVV.

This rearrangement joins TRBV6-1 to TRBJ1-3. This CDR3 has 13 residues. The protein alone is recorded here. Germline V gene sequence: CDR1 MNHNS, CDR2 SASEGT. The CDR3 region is CASSEISGNTIYF.

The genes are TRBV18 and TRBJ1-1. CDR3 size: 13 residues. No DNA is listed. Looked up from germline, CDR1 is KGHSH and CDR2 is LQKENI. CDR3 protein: CASSPFRDTEAFF. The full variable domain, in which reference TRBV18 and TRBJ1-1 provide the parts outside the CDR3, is NAGVMQNPRHLVRRRGQEARLRCSPMKGHSHVYWYRQLPEEGLKFMVYLQKENIIDESGMPKERFSAEFPKEGPSILRIQQVVRGDSAAYFCASSPFRDTEAFFGQGTRLTVV.

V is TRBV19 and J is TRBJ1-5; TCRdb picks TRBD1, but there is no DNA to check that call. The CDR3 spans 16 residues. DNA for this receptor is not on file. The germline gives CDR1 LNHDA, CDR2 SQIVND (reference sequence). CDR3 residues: CASSIIQGGSNQPQHF.

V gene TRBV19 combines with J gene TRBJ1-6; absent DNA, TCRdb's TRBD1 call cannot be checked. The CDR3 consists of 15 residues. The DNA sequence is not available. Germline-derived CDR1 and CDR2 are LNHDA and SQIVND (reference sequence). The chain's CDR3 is CASRGRSSYNSPLHF.

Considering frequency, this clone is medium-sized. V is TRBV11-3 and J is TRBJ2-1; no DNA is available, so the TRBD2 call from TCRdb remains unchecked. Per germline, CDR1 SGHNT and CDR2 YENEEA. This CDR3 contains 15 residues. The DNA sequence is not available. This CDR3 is CASSENSGFPSEQFF.

CDR3 protein: CAIRAWEANYGYTF. The chain carries TRBV10-3 and TRBJ1-2. Germline CDR1 and CDR2: ENHRY and SYGVKD. The length of the CDR3 is 14 residues. The DNA is unrecorded.